These T cell receptor beta chains were read from a single sample in a study of siplizumab effects on memory and regulatory T cells. Profiled with immunoSEQ multiplex PCR; TCRdb holds only in-frame clones, not every one. The table includes approximately 100,000 clones, around 94% detected once. Sequenced: non-Treg CD4+ T cells sorted from blood. The receptors stem from a human donor in good health. CDR3s include the opening cysteine and the closing phenylalanine or tryptophan. D genes are given only for firm matches. The size field is filled for only some rows; it gives once, few, many or a size class.

V: TRBV12-5
J: TRBJ1-1
D: .
size: once
CDR3: CASGSGGPGTEAFF
DNA: TGTGCTAGTGGTTCGGGGGGACCTGGGACTGAAGCTTTCTTT

V: TRBV2
J: TRBJ1-1
D: TRBD1
size: .
CDR3: CASTSNPTGGGQNAFF
DNA: TGTGCCAGCACCTCAAACCCGACAGGGGGCGGTCAGAATGCTTTCTTT

V: TRBV28
J: TRBJ1-3
D: .
size: .
CDR3: CASSSWAGNTIYF
DNA: TGTGCCAGCAGTTCGTGGGCTGGAAACACCATATATTTT

V: TRBV11-3
J: TRBJ2-1
D: .
size: .
CDR3: CASSLGGIGTFDQFF
DNA: TGTGCCAGCAGCTTAGGGGGTATCGGTACCTTCGACCAGTTCTTC

V: TRBV6-1
J: TRBJ2-7
D: .
size: .
CDR3: CASSRDPSSYEQYF
DNA: TGTGCCAGCAGCCGGGACCCCTCGTCCTACGAGCAGTACTTC

V: TRBV5-1
J: TRBJ2-2
D: TRBD1
size: .
CDR3: CASSPGQGRAGELFF
DNA: TGCGCCAGCAGCCCTGGACAGGGACGGGCCGGGGAGCTGTTTTTT

V: TRBV5-1
J: TRBJ2-5
D: TRBD1
size: .
CDR3: CASSTGDETQYF
DNA: TGCGCCAGCAGTACAGGGGATGAGACCCAGTACTTC

V: TRBV6-5
J: TRBJ2-4
D: .
size: .
CDR3: CSVRGAKNIQYF
DNA: TGTTCGGTCCGGGGGGCCAAAAACATTCAGTACTTC

V: TRBV14
J: TRBJ2-1
D: .
size: .
CDR3: CASSQFNEQFF
DNA: TGTGCCAGCAGCCAATTTAATGAGCAGTTCTTC

V: TRBV27
J: TRBJ2-1
D: .
size: .
CDR3: CASGPWASLLEQFF
DNA: TGTGCCAGCGGACCCTGGGCTAGCTTGTTAGAGCAGTTCTTC

V: TRBV2
J: TRBJ2-7
D: TRBD1
size: .
CDR3: CARSGQGLSEQYF
DNA: TGTGCCAGATCCGGACAGGGTTTGTCCGAGCAGTACTTC

V: TRBV6-1
J: TRBJ1-2
D: .
size: once
CDR3: CASSEAGQGYTF
DNA: TGTGCCAGCAGTGAAGCAGGGCAAGGCTACACCTTC

V: TRBV28
J: TRBJ1-5
D: .
size: .
CDR3: CASRRSFRGAVYQPQHF
DNA: TGTGCCAGCAGACGAAGCTTCCGAGGGGCGGTATATCAGCCCCAGCATTTT

V: TRBV2
J: TRBJ2-1
D: TRBD2
size: .
CDR3: CASNPTSGRASEQFF
DNA: TGTGCCAGCAACCCTACTAGCGGGAGGGCCAGTGAGCAGTTCTTC

V: TRBV15
J: TRBJ1-1
D: .
size: .
CDR3: CATRIGPNTEAFF
DNA: TGTGCCACCAGGATTGGGCCCAACACTGAAGCTTTCTTT

V: TRBV28
J: TRBJ1-1
D: .
size: .
CDR3: CASRPRGTEAFF
DNA: TGTGCCAGCAGGCCTAGGGGTACTGAAGCTTTCTTT

V: TRBV6-5
J: TRBJ2-1
D: .
size: .
CDR3: CASSTRTGSNEQFF
DNA: TGTGCCAGCAGTACCCGGACGGGATCCAATGAGCAGTTCTTC

V: TRBV19
J: TRBJ1-1
D: .
size: .
CDR3: CASSWVNTEAFF
DNA: TGTGCCAGTAGTTGGGTTAACACTGAAGCTTTCTTT

V: TRBV10-2
J: TRBJ1-5
D: .
size: .
CDR3: CASSGPKDMRLDQPQHF
DNA: TGCGCCAGCAGTGGTCCTAAGGACATGAGGCTCGATCAGCCCCAGCATTTT

V: TRBV28
J: TRBJ2-2
D: TRBD1
size: .
CDR3: CASIFRTQGTGELFF
DNA: TGTGCCAGCATTTTCAGGACACAGGGGACCGGGGAGCTGTTTTTT

V: TRBV7-9
J: TRBJ1-1
D: TRBD1
size: .
CDR3: CASSPGQGASEAFF
DNA: TGTGCCAGCAGCCCCGGACAGGGCGCGAGTGAAGCTTTCTTT

V: TRBV11-3
J: TRBJ2-1
D: TRBD1
size: .
CDR3: CASKGGQGNEQFF
DNA: TGTGCCAGCAAGGGTGGACAGGGGAATGAGCAGTTCTTC

V: TRBV2
J: TRBJ1-1
D: .
size: .
CDR3: CASSRLRTEAFF
DNA: TGTGCCAGCAGCCGCCTTCGCACTGAAGCTTTCTTT

V: TRBV5-4
J: TRBJ2-2
D: TRBD1
size: .
CDR3: CASRGQGARTGELFF
DNA: TGTGCCAGCAGGGGACAGGGGGCGCGCACCGGGGAGCTGTTTTTT

V: TRBV30
J: TRBJ2-2
D: .
size: .
CDR3: CAWSINSVNTGELFF
DNA: TGTGCCTGGAGTATAAACAGCGTGAACACCGGGGAGCTGTTTTTT

V: TRBV5-5
J: TRBJ1-1
D: .
size: .
CDR3: CASSLAGGIGTEAFF
DNA: TGTGCCAGCAGCTTGGCCGGGGGGATAGGGACTGAAGCTTTCTTT

V: TRBV6-1
J: TRBJ2-7
D: .
size: .
CDR3: CASSEVHEQYF
DNA: TGTGCCAGCAGTGAAGTCCACGAGCAGTACTTC

V: TRBV27
J: TRBJ2-7
D: .
size: .
CDR3: CASSSLSRQRNSYEQYF
DNA: TGTGCCAGCAGCTCCCTCAGCAGACAGCGCAACTCCTACGAGCAGTACTTC

V: TRBV19
J: TRBJ2-1
D: .
size: .
CDR3: CASSIDSTHIYNEQFF
DNA: TGTGCCAGTAGTATTGACTCGACTCATATTTACAATGAGCAGTTCTTC

V: TRBV18
J: TRBJ2-5
D: .
size: .
CDR3: CASSSEETQYF
DNA: TGTGCCAGCTCGAGCGAAGAGACCCAGTACTTC

V: TRBV2
J: TRBJ1-2
D: .
size: .
CDR3: CASRSGSVDYGYTF
DNA: TGTGCCAGCAGATCAGGGAGTGTGGACTATGGCTACACCTTC

V: TRBV2
J: TRBJ2-7
D: .
size: .
CDR3: CASRRALDRPSYEQYF
DNA: TGTGCCAGCAGGCGCGCCTTAGACAGGCCCTCCTACGAGCAGTACTTC

V: TRBV27
J: TRBJ1-6
D: .
size: .
CDR3: CASSSQMSSYNSPLHF
DNA: TGTGCCAGCAGTTCCCAAATGAGCTCCTATAATTCACCCCTCCACTTT

V: TRBV11-2
J: TRBJ2-7
D: TRBD2
size: .
CDR3: CASSPEPRTSGYEQYF
DNA: TGTGCCAGCAGCCCAGAACCACGGACTAGCGGCTACGAGCAGTACTTC

V: TRBV15
J: TRBJ1-1
D: TRBD1
size: once
CDR3: CATSRADRVEAFF
DNA: TGTGCCACCAGCAGAGCCGACAGGGTCGAAGCTTTCTTT

V: TRBV7-6
J: TRBJ1-2
D: .
size: few
CDR3: CASEDGYTF
DNA: TGTGCCAGCGAGGATGGCTACACCTTC

V: TRBV2
J: TRBJ1-2
D: .
size: .
CDR3: CASKPDYGYTF
DNA: TGTGCCAGCAAGCCGGACTATGGCTACACCTTC

V: TRBV5-1
J: TRBJ2-1
D: .
size: .
CDR3: CASSQPLAGLYNEQFF
DNA: TGCGCCAGCAGCCAACCCCTGGCGGGCCTATACAATGAGCAGTTCTTC

V: TRBV30
J: TRBJ1-6
D: .
size: .
CDR3: CASQAGGPEGISPLHF
DNA: TGTGCCTCCCAGGCCGGGGGACCCGAGGGGATTTCACCCCTCCACTTT

V: TRBV27
J: TRBJ1-4
D: .
size: .
CDR3: CASSPGFEKLFF
DNA: TGTGCCAGCAGCCCAGGTTTTGAAAAACTGTTTTTT

V: TRBV18
J: TRBJ2-7
D: TRBD1
size: .
CDR3: CASSQDRGGEQYF
DNA: TGTGCCAGCTCACAGGACAGGGGTGGCGAGCAGTACTTC

V: TRBV6-1
J: TRBJ2-7
D: TRBD2
size: .
CDR3: CASSGMVAGGRGEQYF
DNA: TGTGCCAGCAGTGGAATGGTAGCGGGAGGGCGAGGTGAGCAGTACTTC

V: TRBV30
J: TRBJ1-5
D: .
size: .
CDR3: CAWSLGRSDQPQHF
DNA: TGTGCCTGGAGCCTGGGTAGGAGCGATCAGCCCCAGCATTTT

V: TRBV20-1
J: TRBJ2-5
D: .
size: .
CDR3: CSLDKETQYF
DNA: TGCAGCCTAGACAAAGAGACCCAGTACTTC

V: TRBV15
J: TRBJ2-7
D: .
size: .
CDR3: CATSRDLSSRWGRSYEQYF
DNA: TGTGCCACCAGCAGAGATCTTTCGTCCCGGTGGGGCAGGAGCTACGAGCAGTACTTC

V: TRBV10-3
J: TRBJ2-7
D: TRBD1
size: .
CDR3: CAIRRGQEAYEQYF
DNA: TGTGCCATCAGGAGGGGACAGGAGGCCTACGAGCAGTACTTC